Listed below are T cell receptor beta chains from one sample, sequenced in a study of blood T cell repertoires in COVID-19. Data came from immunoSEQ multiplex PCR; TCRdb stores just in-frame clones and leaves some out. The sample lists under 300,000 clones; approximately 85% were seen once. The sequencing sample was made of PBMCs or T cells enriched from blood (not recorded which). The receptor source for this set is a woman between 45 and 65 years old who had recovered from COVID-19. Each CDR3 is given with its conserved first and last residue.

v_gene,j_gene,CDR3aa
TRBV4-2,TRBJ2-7,CASSQDLASGSYEQYF
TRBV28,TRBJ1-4,CATWGRGTNEKLFF
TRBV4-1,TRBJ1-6,CASSSSGAYNSPLHF
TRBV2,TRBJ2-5,CASSVQSQQAQYF
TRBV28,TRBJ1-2,CASSRPFSGGYTF
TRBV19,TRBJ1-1,CASSIAGQRNTEAFF
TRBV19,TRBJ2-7,CASSIKASGRGEQYF
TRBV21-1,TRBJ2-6,CASSRRGGRTGANVLTF
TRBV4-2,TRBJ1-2,CASRRGVRGSADSYGYTF
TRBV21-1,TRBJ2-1,CASRKVAYRESSYNEQFF
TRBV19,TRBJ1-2,CASQIQGYGYTF
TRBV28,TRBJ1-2,CASSRQGRGYTF
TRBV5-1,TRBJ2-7,CASSSGQGLHEQYF
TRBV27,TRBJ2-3,CASSSHWTSGRVSTDTQYF
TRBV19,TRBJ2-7,CASSRPGDGTTYEQYF
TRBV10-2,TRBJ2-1,CASSEFPSGFEQFF
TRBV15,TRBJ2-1,CATSTRTSGVNNEQFF
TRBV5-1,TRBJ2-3,CASSSLAGTTDTQYF
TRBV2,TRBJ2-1,CASSSRAGGSYNEQFF
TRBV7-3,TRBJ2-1,CASSLSGTSGRAPYNEQFF
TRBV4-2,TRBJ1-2,CASSQDVGGVTGGYTF
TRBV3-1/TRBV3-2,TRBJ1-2,CASSPSTGGRVTF
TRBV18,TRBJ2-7,CASSLGTSGGASYEQYF
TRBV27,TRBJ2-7,CASSAYGTGGYEQYF
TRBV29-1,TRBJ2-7,CSVSGRGGAGQYF
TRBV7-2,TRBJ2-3,CASSLVQGTDTQYF
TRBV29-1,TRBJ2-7,CSVEGSGGRRGRGEQYF
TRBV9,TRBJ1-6,CASSFQTGQGYSNSPLHF
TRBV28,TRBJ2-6,CASSFIGASGANVLTF
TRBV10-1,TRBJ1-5,CASSPLVAGQVRPQHF
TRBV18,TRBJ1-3,CASSDRQVSGNTIYF
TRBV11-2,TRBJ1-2,CASSLRGGDRGRYGYTF
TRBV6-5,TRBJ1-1,CASRADRVNTEAFF
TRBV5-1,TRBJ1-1,CASSERQGAGTEAFF
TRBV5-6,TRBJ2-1,CASSYLGLSSYNEQFF
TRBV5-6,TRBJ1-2,CASSPGYGYTF
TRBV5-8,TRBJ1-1,CASSLVLTEAFF
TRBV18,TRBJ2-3,CASSPRTVPTDTQYF
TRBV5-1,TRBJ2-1,CASSPGGGNEQFF
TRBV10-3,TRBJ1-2,CAINLGGAGYGYTF
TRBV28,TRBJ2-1,CASSPSAAGNEQFF
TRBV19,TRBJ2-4,CASSIVAGGLASYLAKNIQYF
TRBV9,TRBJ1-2,CASSVAHTSGNYGYTF
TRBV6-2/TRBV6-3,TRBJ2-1,CASSRAGGALAEQFF
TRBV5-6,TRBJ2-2,CASSLEGVMNTGELFF
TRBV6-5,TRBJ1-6,CASTSSVNSPLHF
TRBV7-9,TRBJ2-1,CASSSGLAGVSEQFF
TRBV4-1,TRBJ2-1,CASSQDGRLPGNEQFF
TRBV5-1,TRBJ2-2,CASSYRVDRGHFGELFF
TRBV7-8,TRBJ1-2,CASSRGLGYGYTF
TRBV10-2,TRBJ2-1,CASSESTAGEQFF
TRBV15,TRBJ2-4,CATSTYRGETKNIQYF
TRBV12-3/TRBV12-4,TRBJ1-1,CASSPRWGDVAFF
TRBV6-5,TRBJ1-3,CASSIGRSAGNTIYF
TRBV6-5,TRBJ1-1,CASSKPGQGLTEAFF